The 14 T cell receptor beta chains below all came from one sample that was sequenced in a study of cytomegalovirus exposure and HLA in healthy donors. The PCR contained 60 Vbeta and 13 Jbeta primers. The protocol was immunoSEQ multiplex PCR, while the TCRdb copy is restricted to in-frame clones and leaves out a portion. The sample includes about 150,000 clones, roughly 80% seen only once; the top ten take around 14%. Sequencing was performed on PBMCs. The receptor set was obtained from a middle-aged woman in good health and CMV-seronegative.

V and J are TRBV4-2 and TRBJ2-7; 10 bases map to TRBD2. Germline-derived CDR1 and CDR2 are LGHNA and YNFKEQ. The CDR3 consists of 16 residues. V shed 0 bases, J shed 3 bases, and the junction held 5 bases outside the gene matches. This CDR3 reads CASSQDLAGAHYEQYF. DNA for the CDR3: TGTGCCAGCAGCCAAGATCTAGCGGGGGCTCACTACGAGCAGTACTTC.

The chain couples TRBV10-1 to TRBJ2-1; 9 positions match TRBD2. Germline CDR1 WNHNN, CDR2 SYGVQD (reference sequence). The CDR3 is 13 amino acids. Unmatched junction bases numbered 4, after V lost 7 bases and J lost 6 bases. Here the CDR3 DNA reads TGCGCCAGCATAGCGGGAGCTGGCAATGAGCAGTTCTTC. Encoded protein: CASIAGAGNEQFF.

The rearrangement links TRBV6-1 to TRBJ2-6, with D possibly matching TRBD2 (5 bases). The germline V gene encodes CDR1 MNHNS and CDR2 SASEGT. V lost 11 bases, J lost 1 base, and 6 bases lay in between. This CDR3 is built from 12 residues. The CDR3 nucleotides are TGTGCCGGGGAGTCTGGGGCCAACGTCCTGACTTTC. Its protein is CAGESGANVLTF.

The chain has TRBV7-3 and TRBJ2-3, with D possibly TRBD1 on 6 matching bases. Trimming left V 2 bases short and J 3 bases short, with 12 bases between. From germline, CDR1 is SGHTA and CDR2 FQGTGA. The CDR3 loop spans 15 amino acids. CDR3 nucleotides: TGTGCCAGCAGCTTAGGGGGCCACTCTACAGATACGCAGTATTTT. Residues: CASSLGGHSTDTQYF.

This clone came up once. The chain couples TRBV11-2 to TRBJ2-2, with 7 bases identical to TRBD2. The CDR3 totals 16 residues. V shed 1 base, J shed 2 bases, and the junction held 4 bases outside the gene matches. CDR1 is SGHAT and CDR2 is FQNNGV in the germline V gene. CDR3 sequence (DNA): TGTGCCAGCAGCTTAGGGGCTAGCGGAAACACCGGGGAGCTGTTTTTT. Protein product: CASSLGASGNTGELFF.

The chain links TRBV9 to TRBJ1-2, with 9 bases identical to TRBD1. CDR3 size: 15 residues. J was trimmed by 8 bases and V by 3 bases; bases with no gene match: 11. Germline V gene sequence: CDR1 SGDLS, CDR2 YYNGEE. The CDR3: CASSDGRWDREGYTF. The CDR3, as DNA: TGTGCCAGCAGCGATGGGAGGTGGGACAGGGAAGGCTACACCTTC.

The chain carries TRBV11-3 and TRBJ2-2; D unresolved. Germline V gene sequence: CDR1 SGHNT, CDR2 YENEEA. The CDR3 runs 13 residues. V dropped 5 bases and J dropped 8 bases, with 12 bases sitting between them. The CDR3 sequence is CASSASVGGELFF. The DNA for the CDR3 is TGTGCCAGCAGCGCAAGCGTCGGGGGGGAGCTGTTTTTT. Looking up the rest from reference TRBV11-3 and TRBJ2-2 gives the full variable domain: EAGVVQSPRYKIIEKKQPVAFWCNPISGHNTLYWYLQNLGQGPELLIRYENEEAVDDSQLPKDRFSAERLKGVDSTLKIQPAELGDSAVYLCASSASVGGELFFGEGSRLTVL.

CDR3 loop: CASSLLFRNYGYTF. The CDR3 nucleotides are TGTGCCAGCAGCTTGTTATTCCGTAACTATGGCTACACCTTC. The chain uses TRBV5-4 and TRBJ1-2, with D uncertain. The CDR3 is 14 amino acids. Trimming left V 1 base short and J 1 base short, with 8 bases between. Germline assignment: CDR1 SGHNT and CDR2 YYREEE (reference sequence). The full variable domain, with the rest looked up from reference TRBV5-4 and TRBJ1-2, is ETGVTQSPTHLIKTRGQQVTLRCSSQSGHNTVSWYQQALGQGPQFIFQYYREEENGRGNFPPRFSGLQFPNYSSELNVNALELDDSALYLCASSLLFRNYGYTFGSGTRLTVV.

This chain connects TRBV28 to TRBJ1-4; TRBD1 agrees at 7 bases. V shed 4 bases and J 2 bases; nucleotides not matched to a gene: 4. This CDR3 has 15 residues. Germline V gene data show CDR1 as MDHEN and CDR2 as SYDVKM. DNA for the CDR3: TGTGCCAGCAGTTCCGACAGGGTTACTAATGAAAAACTGTTTTTT. Translation: CASSSDRVTNEKLFF.

This clone appeared a few times. The chain has TRBV6-6 and TRBJ1-3; 10 bases match TRBD1. Losses at the gene ends were 0 bases for V and 4 bases for J; bases not matched to a gene: 3. The germline gives CDR1 MNHNY, CDR2 SVGAGI (reference sequence). The CDR3 is 16 residues long. The CDR3 nucleotides read TGTGCCAGCAGTTACTCGGGACAGGGGATCGGAAACACCATATATTTT. Translated, it gives CASSYSGQGIGNTIYF.

The chain combines TRBV19 with TRBJ2-7; possible D gene TRBD2, 6 bases. Germline loops: CDR1 LNHDA, CDR2 SQIVND (reference sequence). The CDR3 contains 14 residues. V was trimmed by 3 bases and J by 3 bases, leaving 12 bases between them. The DNA for the CDR3 is TGTGCCAGTAGTATTCCGGGACTTCACTACGAGCAGTACTTC. It specifies CASSIPGLHYEQYF.

Remarks on this clone: Additional DNA sequences in this sample encode the identical CDR3. The CDR3 nucleotides are TGTGCCAGCAGTTTCACAGGCGTTGGAAACACCATATATTTT. Translated: CASSFTGVGNTIYF. V gene TRBV28 combines with J gene TRBJ1-3; a weak D match, TRBD1 (5 bases). Trimming took 3 bases from V and 3 from J, leaving 9 bases between them. The CDR3 has 14 amino acids. Germline V gene data show CDR1 as MDHEN and CDR2 as SYDVKM.

This chain uses TRBV7-9 with TRBJ1-6, with 7 bases identical to TRBD1. The CDR3 spans 15 residues. With 5 bases clipped from V and 8 bases from J, the junction kept 9 bases outside the gene matches. Germline V gene sequence: CDR1 SEHNR, CDR2 FQNEAQ (reference sequence). CDR3 loop: CASSLLGTAYSPLHF. The CDR3, as DNA: TGTGCCAGCAGCCTACTCGGGACAGCCTATTCACCCCTCCACTTT.

The chain couples TRBV5-5 to TRBJ2-1; TRBD2 aligns across 14 bases. With V trimmed by 3 bases and J by 1 base, 0 bases remained unmatched. The V gene's germline CDR1 is SGHKS and CDR2 YYEKEE (reference sequence). The CDR3 length is 16 residues. In nucleotides, the CDR3 is TGTGCCAGCAGCTGGACTAGCGGGAGGTCCTACAATGAGCAGTTCTTC. Translating it yields CASSWTSGRSYNEQFF.